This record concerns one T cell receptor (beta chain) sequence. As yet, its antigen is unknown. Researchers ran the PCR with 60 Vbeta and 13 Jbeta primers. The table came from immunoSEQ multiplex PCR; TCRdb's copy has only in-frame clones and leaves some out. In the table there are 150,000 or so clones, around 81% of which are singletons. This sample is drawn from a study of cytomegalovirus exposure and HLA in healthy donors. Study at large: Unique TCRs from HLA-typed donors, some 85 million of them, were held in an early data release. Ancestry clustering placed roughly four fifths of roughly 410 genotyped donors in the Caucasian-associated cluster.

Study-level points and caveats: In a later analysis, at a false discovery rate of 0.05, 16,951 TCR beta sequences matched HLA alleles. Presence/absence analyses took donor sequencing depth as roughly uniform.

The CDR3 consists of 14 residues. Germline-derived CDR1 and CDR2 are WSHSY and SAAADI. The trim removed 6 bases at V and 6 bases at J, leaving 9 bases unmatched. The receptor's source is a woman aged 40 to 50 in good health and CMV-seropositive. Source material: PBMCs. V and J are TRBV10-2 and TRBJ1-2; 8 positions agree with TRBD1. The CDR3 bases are TGCGCCAGCAGGGACACAGGGGGAGAGCATGGCTACACCTTC. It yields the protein CASRDTGGEHGYTF.